This T cell receptor beta chain was retrieved from a study of cytomegalovirus exposure and HLA in healthy donors. From germline, CDR1 is SGHNT and CDR2 YYREEE (reference sequence). The length of the CDR3 is 17 residues. Trimming removed 3 bases from V and 1 base from J; junction bases left unmatched: 12. Amplification used 60 Vbeta primers and 13 Jbeta primers. TCRdb's copy holds only in-frame clones and misses some; the assay was immunoSEQ multiplex PCR. The table includes about 93,000 clones, 78% detected once. Study outcomes and limitations: TCR beta chain V- and J-gene trimming was linked, in a later analysis, to a missense variant in DCLRE1C. Published work reported that the classifier diagnosed cytomegalovirus status with high specificity and sensitivity.

Concerning this clone: What it binds is not known.

V and J are TRBV5-4 and TRBJ1-1, with 7 bases aligning to TRBD1. The receptor was derived from a woman between 40 and 50 years old in good health and CMV-seronegative. The source material was PBMCs. This chain's CDR3 is CASSSPRQGLGNTEAFF. For the CDR3, the DNA is TGTGCCAGCAGCTCACCCCGACAGGGTCTGGGGAACACTGAAGCTTTCTTT.